The 9 T cell receptor beta chains in this list originate from one sample, sequenced in a study of response to subunit inactivated influenza vaccine. MiXCR, run by TCRdb on the RT-PCR reads, gives a single entry per CDR3 protein. The table records roughly 700,000 distinct CDR3 sequences, 14% of them present only once. This specimen was PBMCs from blood, taken 14 days before vaccination. All receptors come from a man aged 50-59 years who received an inactivated influenza vaccine.

The chain recombines TRBV6-5 with TRBJ2-7; 8 positions match TRBD2. There are 15 residues in the CDR3. Germline assignment: CDR1 MNHEY and CDR2 SVGAGI. Unmatched junction bases numbered 11, after V lost 3 bases and J lost 7 bases. For the CDR3, the DNA is TGTGCCAGCAGTTATTCCCCGCTCCGGGAGGGAGAGCAGTACTTC. This sequence encodes CASSYSPLREGEQYF.

This chain links TRBV12-3 or TRBV12-4 with TRBJ1-1; TRBD1 might be the D (5 bases). V was clipped by 3 bases and J by 7 bases, with 15 bases between them. This CDR3 has 14 amino acids. Written as DNA, the CDR3 is TGTGCCAGCAGTTTGGGTCCGGGACGGCATGAAGCTTTCTTT. Its translation is CASSLGPGRHEAFF.

V is TRBV4-3 and J is TRBJ1-5; 9 nucleotides align to TRBD1. The junction had 13 bases not matched to a gene; V was cut back by 4 bases and J by 0 bases. Germline V gene lookup returns CDR1 LGHNA and CDR2 YSLEER. CDR3 length: 19 amino acids. Here the CDR3 DNA reads TGCGCCAGCAGCCCTCAGACCGGGACAGGGTACAATAGCAATCAGCCCCAGCATTTT. Translating gives CASSPQTGTGYNSNQPQHF.

The V and J genes are TRBV27 and TRBJ2-7, with 10 positions matching TRBD2. There are 16 residues in the CDR3. The ends lost 1 base at V and 2 bases at J; junction bases unmatched: 5. Germline CDR1 and CDR2: MNHEY and SMNVEV (reference sequence). In DNA form, the CDR3 reads TGTGCCAGCAGTTTATATATTAGCGGGGGGACCTACGAGCAGTACTTC. This codes for CASSLYISGGTYEQYF.

The chain employs TRBV5-5 and TRBJ2-2; D unresolved. CDR3 size: 17 residues. Germline loops: CDR1 SGHKS, CDR2 YYEKEE (reference sequence). V gave up 0 bases and J gave up 0 bases, with 12 bases separating them. CDR3: CASSLVSLPPNTGELFF. The CDR3 DNA sequence: TGTGCCAGCAGCTTGGTTTCGCTACCTCCGAACACCGGGGAGCTGTTTTTT.

There are many counts of this clonotype. V and J are TRBV15 and TRBJ2-3, with TRBD2 matching 7 bases. The length of the CDR3 is 17 residues. The germline V gene encodes CDR1 LNHNV and CDR2 YYDKDF (reference sequence). V was pared by 0 bases and J by 1 base, with 7 bases of the junction left unmatched. For the CDR3, the DNA is TGTGCCACCAGCAGAGATGTTAGGCTAGCGGGCACAGATACGCAGTATTTT. Amino acids: CATSRDVRLAGTDTQYF.

This clonotype was detected a few times. The J gene is TRBJ2-3, the V gene TRBV28; D is ambiguous. Germline loops: CDR1 MDHEN, CDR2 SYDVKM. The length of the CDR3 is 13 residues. V lost 3 bases and J 5 bases, leaving 9 bases between the germline ends. The CDR3 region is CASSFRGRDTQYF. CDR3 bases: TGTGCCAGCAGTTTTCGCGGTCGAGATACGCAGTATTTT.

This clonotype was observed at least ten times. The genes are TRBV7-2 and TRBJ2-7; 7 bases are shared with TRBD2. Germline CDR1 and CDR2: SGHTA and FQGNSA. The CDR3 is 11 amino acids. Losses at the gene ends were 3 bases for V and 11 bases for J; bases not matched to a gene: 4. CDR3 sequence (DNA): TGTGCCAGCAGCTTGGGGGAGGGGAAGTACTTC. Protein product: CASSLGEGKYF.

The V call is TRBV10-3, the J call TRBJ2-7; no clear D. The germline CDR1 and CDR2 sequences are ENHRY and SYGVKD. This CDR3 region has 13 residues. V lost 4 bases, J lost 1 base, and 8 bases lay in between. The CDR3 coding sequence is TGTGCCATCAGTGGTGTCGAGTCCTACGAGCAGTACTTC. Its translation is CAISGVESYEQYF.